What follows are 6 T cell receptor beta chains derived from one specimen sequenced in a study of blood T cell repertoires in COVID-19. Repertoires were generated with immunoSEQ multiplex PCR, while TCRdb's copy carries only in-frame clones and drops some. The table shows 450,000 or so clones, with about 87% occurring only once. Sequencing used peripheral blood. The receptors derive from a man aged 18 to 30 with COVID-19, enrolled during active disease.

This rearrangement joins TRBV11-2 to TRBJ1-2, with TRBD1 identical over 8 bases. The V segment lost 5 bases and the J segment 4 bases; nucleotides outside the gene matches: 9. Germline lookup yields CDR1 SGHAT and CDR2 FQNNGV. The CDR3 totals 15 residues. This CDR3 is CASSATTGVLYGYTF. CDR3 in DNA: TGTGCCAGCAGCGCAACGACAGGGGTCCTCTATGGCTACACCTTC.

This clone appeared many times. The chain has TRBV6-5 and TRBJ2-1; 9 nucleotides line up with TRBD1. The V gene end was trimmed by 5 bases and the J gene end by 6 bases; junction bases not matched to a gene: 5. Germline assignment: CDR1 MNHEY and CDR2 SVGAGI. This CDR3 spans 14 amino acids. The CDR3 DNA reads TGTGCCAGCAGTCCGGGACAGGGCCTCAATGAGCAGTTCTTC. It translates to CASSPGQGLNEQFF.

The chain couples TRBV4-2 to TRBJ2-5, with a possible D match to TRBD2 (6 bases). This CDR3 spans 17 amino acids. V was clipped by 0 bases and J by 4 bases, with 18 bases between them. Germline CDR1 LGHNA, CDR2 YNFKEQ. The CDR3 region has the DNA TGTGCCAGCAGCCAAGAGGGAGGCAGGGCGGGGTCAGAGACCCAGTACTTC. Translated, it gives CASSQEGGRAGSETQYF.

V is TRBV20-1 and J is TRBJ1-2; D ambiguous. The V gene's germline CDR1 is DFQATT and CDR2 SNEGSKA (reference sequence). Deletions cut 6 bases from V and 7 bases from J, with 12 bases between. The CDR3 is 11 amino acids. The CDR3 region has the DNA TGCAGTGCCACAGTGGAGGGTGGCTACACCTTC. Protein: CSATVEGGYTF.

This chain connects TRBV18 to TRBJ2-1; 16 bases fit TRBD2. This CDR3 has 17 residues. CDR1 and CDR2 (germline): KGHSH, LQKENI. The V segment lost 0 bases and the J segment 5 bases; nucleotides outside the gene matches: 1. The CDR3 loop reads CASSPPGTSGGDNEQFF. The CDR3 DNA is TGTGCCAGCTCACCACCCGGGACTAGCGGGGGGGACAATGAGCAGTTCTTC.

J is TRBJ1-6 and V is TRBV11-2; D is perhaps TRBD1 (6 bases). The CDR3 has 14 residues. CDR1 is SGHAT, CDR2 FQNNGV, per germline. V was pared by 6 bases and J by 7 bases, with 13 bases between. This CDR3 reads CASRTQGENSPLHF. The CDR3, as DNA: TGTGCCAGCAGGACACAGGGAGAGAATTCACCCCTCCACTTT.